These 3 T cell receptor beta chains came from one sample sequenced in a study of shared clonotypes between healthy human individuals. Assay used: immunoSEQ multiplex PCR; TCRdb lists only in-frame clones, some missing. This table has 900,000 to 1,200,000 clones, approximately 78% appearing once. The sequenced material came from memory CD4+ T cells from PBMCs. The subset is: CD45RA-negative fraction. The source is a man aged 18-30 years in good health. Some clones in this sample may be carry-over from other donors' samples.

This clone was observed a handful of times. V usage is TRBV19 and J usage is TRBJ2-1; D may be TRBD1 (5 bases). The germline CDR1 and CDR2 sequences are LNHDA and SQIVND (reference sequence). V lost 5 bases and J 6 bases, leaving 17 bases between the germline ends. The CDR3 has 15 residues. The DNA of the CDR3 is TGTGCCAGTAGTCGGCCCTTAGGCAGGGTCAATGAGCAGTTCTTC. Residues: CASSRPLGRVNEQFF.

The table lists this clone with a few counts. V usage is TRBV10-3 and J usage is TRBJ1-1; D is perhaps TRBD1 (5 bases). Germline V gene sequence: CDR1 ENHRY, CDR2 SYGVKD. V was shortened by 8 bases and J by 1 base, with 8 bases between the two germline ends. CDR3 length: 12 residues. The CDR3 loop is CAIGGWNTEAFF. CDR3 DNA: TGTGCCATCGGGGGGTGGAACACTGAAGCTTTCTTT.

The CDR3 DNA reads TGTGCCACCAGCAGACCTCTCACTGAAGCTTTCTTT. Protein: CATSRPLTEAFF. The chain is built from TRBV15 and TRBJ1-1, with no clear D. This CDR3 is 12 amino acids long. Germline lookup yields CDR1 LNHNV and CDR2 YYDKDF (reference sequence). The V and J ends lost 2 bases and 4 bases respectively, with 5 bases between them.